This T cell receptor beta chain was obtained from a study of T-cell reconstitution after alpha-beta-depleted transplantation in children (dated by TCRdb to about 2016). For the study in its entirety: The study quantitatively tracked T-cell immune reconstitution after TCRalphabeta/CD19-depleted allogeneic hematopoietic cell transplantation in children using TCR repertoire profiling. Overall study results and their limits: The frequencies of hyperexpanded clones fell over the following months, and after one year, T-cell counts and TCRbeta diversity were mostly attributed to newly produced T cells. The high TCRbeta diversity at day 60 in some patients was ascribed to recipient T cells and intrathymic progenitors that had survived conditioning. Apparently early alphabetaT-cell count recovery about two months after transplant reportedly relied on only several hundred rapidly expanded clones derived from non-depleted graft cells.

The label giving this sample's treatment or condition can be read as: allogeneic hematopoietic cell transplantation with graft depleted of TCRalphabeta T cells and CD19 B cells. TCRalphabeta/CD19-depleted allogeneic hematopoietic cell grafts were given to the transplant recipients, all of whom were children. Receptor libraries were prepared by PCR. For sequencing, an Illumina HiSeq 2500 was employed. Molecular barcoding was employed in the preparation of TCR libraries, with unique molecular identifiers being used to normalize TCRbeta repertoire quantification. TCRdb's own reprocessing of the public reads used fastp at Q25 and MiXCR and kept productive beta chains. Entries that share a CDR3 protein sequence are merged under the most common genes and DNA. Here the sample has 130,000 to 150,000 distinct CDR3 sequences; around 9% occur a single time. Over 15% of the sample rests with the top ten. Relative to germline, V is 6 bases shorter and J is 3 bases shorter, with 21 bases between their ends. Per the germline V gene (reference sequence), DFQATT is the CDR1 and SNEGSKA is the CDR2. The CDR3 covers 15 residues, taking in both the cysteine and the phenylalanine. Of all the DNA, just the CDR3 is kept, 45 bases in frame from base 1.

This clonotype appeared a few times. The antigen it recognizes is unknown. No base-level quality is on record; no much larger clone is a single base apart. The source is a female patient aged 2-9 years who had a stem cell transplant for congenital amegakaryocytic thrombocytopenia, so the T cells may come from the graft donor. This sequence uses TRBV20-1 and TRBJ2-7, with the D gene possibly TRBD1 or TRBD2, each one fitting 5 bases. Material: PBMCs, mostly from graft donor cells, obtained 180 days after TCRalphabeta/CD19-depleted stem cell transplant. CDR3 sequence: CSASNTRGRLYEQYF. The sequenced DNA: TGCAGTGCCTCGAATACGAGGGGACGGCTCTACGAGCAGTACTTC.